This TCR beta chain comes out of a study of blood T cell repertoires in COVID-19. About the research overall: Whether acute or convalescent, the COVID-19 samples came from the United States, Italy and Spain. T cells, B-cell-depleted T cells, or PBMCs supplied cDNA or gDNA.

J lost 5 bases, V lost 7 bases, and 21 bases had no gene match. Germline lookup yields CDR1 GTSNPN and CDR2 SVGIG (reference sequence). CDR3 length: 18 amino acids. Original handling: From reference gene primer amplification, estimates of nucleated cell counts were derived. Produced via immunoSEQ multiplex PCR; TCRdb's table is partial and in-frame only. V and J calls and clone size follow that table, whereas D and trimming were derived from the DNA. The table lists around 68,000 clones, around 87% of them singletons. The origin of this receptor is a man between 45 and 60 years old with active COVID-19. This chain links TRBV30 with TRBJ2-2; 8 nucleotides match TRBD2. Sequenced input: peripheral blood. The CDR3 nucleotides read TGTGCCTCATTTACTAGATCGCCAAGCGGGAGAGTTACCGGGGAGCTGTTTTTT. Amino acid sequence: CASFTRSPSGRVTGELFF.